A selection of T cell receptor beta chains follows, all from one sample in a study of human T cells and chemical hapten exposure. MiXCR, applied by TCRdb to the RACE reads, yields one record per CDR3 protein. The profile shows about 64,000 distinct CDR3 sequences, approximately 10% of them singletons. The material sequenced was whole blood, taken in connection with sensitization to the hapten diphenylcyclopropenone (DPC). The receptors come from a woman in her 30s with alopecia areata. Some clones in this sample may be carry-over from other donors' samples. Each CDR3 is given with its conserved first and last residue. Fields, in order: D gene, V gene, clone size, J gene, CDR3 protein, CDR3 DNA. D genes are given only for firm matches. Rows may omit the clone size; those that give it use once, few, many or a size class.

-	TRBV29-1	many	TRBJ2-1	CSVVRDPNEQFF	TGCAGCGTGGTCCGGGACCCTAATGAGCAGTTCTTC
TRBD1	TRBV9	-	TRBJ2-1	CASSGGQGVINEQFF	TGTGCCAGCAGCGGCGGACAGGGAGTCATCAATGAGCAGTTCTTC
-	TRBV20-1	many	TRBJ2-3	CSARRGLARDTQYF	TGCAGTGCTAGAAGGGGGCTAGCGCGAGATACGCAGTATTTT
TRBD1	TRBV7-2	-	TRBJ2-3	CASSADRGPTDTQYF	TGTGCCAGCAGCGCCGACAGGGGACCCACAGATACGCAGTATTTT
TRBD1	TRBV19	few	TRBJ2-7	CASSPLASGQRPYEQYF	TGTGCCAGTAGTCCTTTAGCCTCGGGACAGAGACCCTACGAGCAGTACTTC
-	TRBV20-1	few	TRBJ1-1	CSAQLWNTEAFF	TGCAGTGCGCAGTTATGGAACACTGAAGCTTTCTTT
-	TRBV3-1	few	TRBJ2-1	CASSQEGYNEQFF	TGTGCCAGCAGCCAAGAGGGCTACAATGAGCAGTTCTTC
TRBD2	TRBV29-1	few	TRBJ2-2	CSVGGASGNTGELFF	TGCAGCGTCGGAGGGGCTAGCGGGAACACCGGGGAGCTGTTTTTT
TRBD2	TRBV20-1	few	TRBJ2-3	CSASLPSGGADTQYF	TGCAGTGCTAGTCTCCCTAGCGGGGGGGCAGATACGCAGTATTTT
-	TRBV28	-	TRBJ2-3	CASSFRRDLTDTQYF	TGTGCCAGCAGTTTCAGGAGGGACTTGACAGATACGCAGTATTTT
-	TRBV20-1	few	TRBJ2-6	CSARASSVGSSGANVLTF	TGCAGTGCTAGAGCCTCATCCGTCGGGAGCTCTGGGGCCAACGTCCTGACTTTC
-	TRBV5-1	-	TRBJ1-1	CASSLGGGVGTEAFF	TGCGCCAGCAGCTTGGGTGGGGGCGTAGGCACTGAAGCTTTCTTT
-	TRBV18	many	TRBJ2-5	CASSPEAATQETQYF	TGTGCCAGCTCACCAGAGGCAGCAACCCAAGAGACCCAGTACTTC
TRBD2	TRBV6-6	few	TRBJ2-7	CASSSPLAGTSQVSYEQYF	TGTGCCAGCAGTTCCCCCCTAGCGGGAACGAGCCAGGTGTCCTACGAGCAGTACTTC
TRBD1	TRBV7-2	-	TRBJ2-3	CASSLAGDSADTQYF	TGTGCCAGCAGCTTAGCTGGGGACAGCGCGGATACGCAGTATTTT
-	TRBV9	few	TRBJ1-2	CASSVDPDSYGYTF	TGTGCCAGCAGCGTAGATCCGGATTCCTATGGCTACACCTTC
-	TRBV28	few	TRBJ2-7	CASSITSGGLAEQYF	TGTGCCAGCAGTATCACGTCAGGGGGACTCGCCGAGCAGTACTTC
TRBD1	TRBV7-8	few	TRBJ1-5	CASSLEGQGFFQPQHF	TGTGCCAGCAGCTTAGAGGGACAGGGATTTTTTCAGCCCCAGCATTTT
-	TRBV28	few	TRBJ2-3	CASSLLEGTDTQYF	TGTGCCAGCAGTTTATTGGAGGGGACAGATACGCAGTATTTT
-	TRBV30	-	TRBJ2-2	CAWQADEAGELFF	TGTGCCTGGCAAGCGGATGAGGCCGGGGAGCTGTTTTTT
-	TRBV20-1	-	TRBJ2-7	CSAPGRLYEQYF	TGCAGTGCTCCGGGGCGGCTTTACGAGCAGTACTTC
TRBD1	TRBV7-8	-	TRBJ2-1	CASSALPGQGGNEQFF	TGTGCCAGCAGCGCCTTACCGGGACAGGGAGGTAATGAGCAGTTCTTC
-	TRBV19	many	TRBJ1-2	CASSIDGTVNYGYTF	TGTGCCAGTAGTATAGACGGGACCGTGAACTATGGCTACACCTTC
-	TRBV4-3	-	TRBJ1-6	CASSPILGSPLHF	TGCGCCAGCAGCCCTATATTAGGTTCACCCCTCCACTTT
-	TRBV4-2	many	TRBJ1-1	CASSPIKTGNTEAFF	TGTGCCAGCAGCCCAATAAAGACAGGGAACACTGAAGCTTTCTTT
-	TRBV20-1	many	TRBJ1-5	CSARARGLSNQPQHF	TGCAGTGCTAGAGCCAGGGGATTAAGCAATCAGCCCCAGCATTTT
-	TRBV5-1	-	TRBJ1-1	CASSYGGGQRRMNTEAFF	TGCGCCAGCAGCTATGGCGGCGGGCAGAGGCGGATGAACACTGAAGCTTTCTTT
-	TRBV29-1	-	TRBJ1-2	CSVSRGRAGYTF	TGCAGCGTGTCCAGGGGTAGGGCCGGCTACACCTTC
TRBD1	TRBV28	-	TRBJ2-4	CASSLDGTGHSQYF	TGTGCCAGCAGTTTAGACGGGACAGGGCATAGTCAGTACTTC
-	TRBV7-9	-	TRBJ2-3	CASSLPRLPSTDTQYF	TGTGCCAGCAGCTTACCGCGCCTCCCTAGCACAGATACGCAGTATTTT
-	TRBV6-2/TRBV6-3	-	TRBJ1-5	CASSLQGSGNQPQHF	TGTGCCAGCAGTTTACAGGGCTCCGGCAATCAGCCCCAGCATTTT
TRBD1	TRBV12-3/TRBV12-4	-	TRBJ2-4	CASSPGGPAKNIQYF	TGTGCCAGCAGCCCAGGGGGCCCAGCCAAAAACATTCAGTACTTC
TRBD1	TRBV29-1	-	TRBJ1-2	CSAWTGGYGYTF	TGCAGCGCTTGGACAGGGGGCTATGGCTACACCTTC
-	TRBV29-1	-	TRBJ2-7	CSVTRYRGYEQYF	TGCAGCGTTACCCGATATCGGGGGTACGAGCAGTACTTC
TRBD2	TRBV19	few	TRBJ2-1	CASSLVRPGTSGRNEQFF	TGTGCCAGTAGTTTGGTAAGGCCGGGGACTAGCGGGAGGAATGAGCAGTTCTTC
-	TRBV6-2/TRBV6-3	few	TRBJ2-5	CASSQIPGHGLGTQYF	TGTGCCAGCAGTCAAATACCGGGACACGGGCTTGGGACCCAGTACTTC
-	TRBV18	few	TRBJ2-5	CASSPPGTVQETQYF	TGTGCCAGCTCACCACCCGGGACGGTGCAAGAGACCCAGTACTTC
-	TRBV6-2/TRBV6-3	few	TRBJ2-5	CASSRGRQETQYF	TGTGCCAGCAGTAGAGGACGGCAAGAGACCCAGTACTTC
TRBD1	TRBV20-1	few	TRBJ2-5	CSARTGSETQYF	TGCAGTGCTAGGACAGGGTCGGAGACCCAGTACTTC
-	TRBV7-2	-	TRBJ1-3	CASSFEGPYSGNTIYF	TGTGCCAGCAGCTTCGAAGGGCCTTACTCTGGAAACACCATATATTTT
TRBD1	TRBV28	-	TRBJ2-1	CASSFQTGVNEQFF	TGTGCCAGCAGTTTTCAAACAGGGGTCAATGAGCAGTTCTTC
-	TRBV7-8	many	TRBJ2-7	CASSTLGGTASYEQYF	TGTGCCAGCAGCACTCTTGGGGGGACAGCCTCCTACGAGCAGTACTTC
TRBD1	TRBV7-3	many	TRBJ1-1	CAKLKGQGENTEAFF	TGTGCCAAACTAAAGGGACAGGGGGAAAACACTGAAGCTTTCTTT
-	TRBV5-1	many	TRBJ2-7	CASSSRFPGSSSYEQYF	TGCGCCAGCAGCTCCCGATTCCCGGGCTCAAGCTCCTACGAGCAGTACTTC
-	TRBV7-9	-	TRBJ2-3	CASSFGATDTQYF	TGTGCCAGCAGCTTCGGGGCCACAGATACGCAGTATTTT
TRBD2	TRBV19	few	TRBJ2-5	CASSALSGGAETQYF	TGTGCCAGTAGCGCGCTTAGCGGGGGGGCGGAGACCCAGTACTTC
-	TRBV5-5	-	TRBJ1-1	CASSLEGRLNTEAFF	TGTGCCAGCAGCTTGGAGGGACGGTTGAACACTGAAGCTTTCTTT
TRBD2	TRBV11-2	many	TRBJ2-7	CASSLDRTSPGEQYF	TGTGCCAGCAGCTTAGATCGGACTAGCCCGGGCGAGCAGTACTTC
-	TRBV27	few	TRBJ2-3	CASSSLLPGPPSTDTQYF	TGTGCCAGCAGTTCCCTATTACCGGGACCACCGAGCACAGATACGCAGTATTTT
-	TRBV14	few	TRBJ1-1	CASYPGRGGNTEAFF	TGTGCCAGCTACCCAGGGAGGGGAGGGAACACTGAAGCTTTCTTT
TRBD2	TRBV20-1	few	TRBJ2-3	CSAPRGSGGFGTDTQYF	TGCAGTGCTCCGAGGGGGAGCGGGGGGTTCGGCACAGATACGCAGTATTTT
-	TRBV30	many	TRBJ2-4	CAWSEGGHLAKNIQYF	TGTGCCTGGAGCGAGGGCGGGCACTTAGCCAAAAACATTCAGTACTTC
-	TRBV9	many	TRBJ2-4	CASSVVVNIQYF	TGTGCCAGCAGCGTAGTAGTAAACATTCAGTACTTC
TRBD2	TRBV12-3/TRBV12-4	-	TRBJ2-1	CASSLREGQFF	TGTGCCAGCAGTCTCCGGGAGGGGCAGTTCTTC
-	TRBV18	few	TRBJ2-3	CASSPLLLEASTDTQYF	TGTGCCAGCTCACCACTACTCCTTGAAGCCAGCACAGATACGCAGTATTTT